This TCR beta chain was sequenced in a study of radiotherapy plus CTLA-4 blockade in lung cancer (dated by TCRdb to the late 2010s). About the investigation overall: Objective responses occurred in roughly a sixth of enrolled patients, and approximately 34% achieved disease control.

The study tested focal radiation therapy combined with CTLA-4 blockade (ipilimumab) in patients with chemo-refractory metastatic non-small-cell lung cancer. On this clone itself: No cognate antigen has been identified for it. Per-base quality was not reported, and no clone a single base away is much larger than it.

The full study reports these points: After treatment with radiotherapy and ipilimumab, TCR clones that originated in tumors expanded in peripheral blood. Increased serum interferon-beta after radiation, together with early dynamic changes in blood T cell clones, were reported to be the strongest predictors of response.

The CDR3 sequence holds 16 residues, the cysteine and phenylalanine included. Kept here is only the CDR3 DNA, which spans 48 bases and is read in frame from base 1. The germline V gene encodes CDR1 MDHEN and CDR2 SYDVKM. After removal of 2 bases from V and 6 bases from J, the junction retains 8 bases not matched to a gene. The receptor library was made with the immunoSEQ multiplex PCR assay. As stored in TCRdb, this immuneACCESS dataset retains in-frame rearrangements with V and J assigned. A fraction of the clones does not appear; measured against another copy, unresolved V genes explain less than half of the discrepancy, and the remainder lacks a known reason. The sample table records 9,500 to 15,000 clones; around 80% of these occur just once. The ten largest clones take up roughly 29% of the sample.

The sample consisted of peripheral blood, taken from a patient treated with radiotherapy plus ipilimumab. This receptor was identified in a human donor with non-small cell lung cancer that progressed on radiotherapy plus ipilimumab. Recombination linked TRBV28 to TRBJ2-2; TRBD1 fits 8 bases in the junction. The nucleotide sequence is given as TGTGCCAGCAGTTTACCCGGACAGGGTGCATCCGGGGAGCTGTTTTTT. It is translated as CASSLPGQGASGELFF.